This T cell receptor beta chain came from a study of blood T cell repertoires in COVID-19. Overall study: Specimens from acute and convalescent COVID-19 originated in the United States, Italy and Spain. Sample material is recorded as cDNA or gDNA derived from T cells, B-cell-depleted T cells, or PBMCs.

Source study methods: Nucleated cell counts were estimated from reference gene primer amplification. Assay used: immunoSEQ multiplex PCR; TCRdb lists only in-frame clones, some missing. That table gives V, J and clone size, and the DNA gave D and trimming. The repertoire holds a few hundred thousand clones, with around 90% as singletons. The CDR3 is made up of 15 amino acids. V trimming: 7 bases; J trimming: 7 bases; junction bases outside the gene matches: 12. Per germline, CDR1 MNHEY and CDR2 SVGAGI. The chain recombines TRBV6-5 with TRBJ1-4; 7 bases are a match to TRBD1. Sample: peripheral blood. This TCR was recovered from a man aged 40-50 years with acute or convalescent COVID-19. In DNA form, the CDR3 reads TGTGCCAGCAACCCAAGGGGGCTGTTAGGTGAAAAACTGTTTTTT. It codes for CASNPRGLLGEKLFF.